What follows describes a single T cell receptor beta chain. As yet, its antigen is unknown. This entry comes from a study of blood T cells in healthy people across ages. Whole-study results and caveats: TCR beta diversity was tightly associated with the proportion of naive T cells. With age, beta diversity per million T cells declined roughly linearly, significantly by 40 to 50. The study regarded diversity estimates from one million T cells as underestimates.

In germline, CDR1 is MNHEY, CDR2 SVGAGI. V was shortened by 0 bases and J by 0 bases, with 8 bases between the two germline ends. The length of the CDR3 is 15 residues. A second about 6 to 12 cycle PCR used barcoded and J-beta primers. TCRdb reprocessed the 5' RACE reads via MiXCR and lists one record per CDR3 protein. The profile shows about 1,800,000 distinct CDR3 sequences, approximately 30% of them singletons. This TCR came from a young woman in good health. Sequenced sample: blood. This chain uses TRBV6-5 with TRBJ1-1; the D is unclear. The chain's CDR3 is CASSYSEGLNTEAFF. The CDR3 nucleotides read TGTGCCAGCAGTTACTCCGAGGGTTTGAACACTGAAGCTTTCTTT.